This TCR beta chain was identified during a study of graft-versus-host responses after intestinal transplantation. The overall study: Recipients uniformly received anti-thymocyte globulin induction, followed by tacrolimus and steroids for about 3 years. General study results and limits: GvH clones surfaced in recipient marrow, some emerging earlier in ileum or blood.

On this clone itself: Its antigen is not known.

Tissue from the graft was processed to free its intraepithelial and lamina propria lymphocytes. CDR1 and CDR2 from the germline V gene are SEHNR and FQNEAQ (reference sequence). V gave up 0 bases and J gave up 0 bases, with 0 bases separating them. This CDR3 region has 13 residues. This table comes from immunoSEQ multiplex PCR, and its TCRdb copy is limited to in-frame clones, with some not included. The profile shows about 15,000 clones, approximately 70% of them singletons. The sample in question was ileum tissue, obtained around 770 days after intestinal transplantation. The chain uses TRBV7-9 and TRBJ1-3; D remains ambiguous. The sequence was collected from a human patient who received an intestinal transplant, so some T cells may come from the graft donor. The CDR3 loop reads CASSLASGNTIYF. CDR3 in DNA: TGTGCCAGCAGCTTAGCCTCTGGAAACACCATATATTTT.